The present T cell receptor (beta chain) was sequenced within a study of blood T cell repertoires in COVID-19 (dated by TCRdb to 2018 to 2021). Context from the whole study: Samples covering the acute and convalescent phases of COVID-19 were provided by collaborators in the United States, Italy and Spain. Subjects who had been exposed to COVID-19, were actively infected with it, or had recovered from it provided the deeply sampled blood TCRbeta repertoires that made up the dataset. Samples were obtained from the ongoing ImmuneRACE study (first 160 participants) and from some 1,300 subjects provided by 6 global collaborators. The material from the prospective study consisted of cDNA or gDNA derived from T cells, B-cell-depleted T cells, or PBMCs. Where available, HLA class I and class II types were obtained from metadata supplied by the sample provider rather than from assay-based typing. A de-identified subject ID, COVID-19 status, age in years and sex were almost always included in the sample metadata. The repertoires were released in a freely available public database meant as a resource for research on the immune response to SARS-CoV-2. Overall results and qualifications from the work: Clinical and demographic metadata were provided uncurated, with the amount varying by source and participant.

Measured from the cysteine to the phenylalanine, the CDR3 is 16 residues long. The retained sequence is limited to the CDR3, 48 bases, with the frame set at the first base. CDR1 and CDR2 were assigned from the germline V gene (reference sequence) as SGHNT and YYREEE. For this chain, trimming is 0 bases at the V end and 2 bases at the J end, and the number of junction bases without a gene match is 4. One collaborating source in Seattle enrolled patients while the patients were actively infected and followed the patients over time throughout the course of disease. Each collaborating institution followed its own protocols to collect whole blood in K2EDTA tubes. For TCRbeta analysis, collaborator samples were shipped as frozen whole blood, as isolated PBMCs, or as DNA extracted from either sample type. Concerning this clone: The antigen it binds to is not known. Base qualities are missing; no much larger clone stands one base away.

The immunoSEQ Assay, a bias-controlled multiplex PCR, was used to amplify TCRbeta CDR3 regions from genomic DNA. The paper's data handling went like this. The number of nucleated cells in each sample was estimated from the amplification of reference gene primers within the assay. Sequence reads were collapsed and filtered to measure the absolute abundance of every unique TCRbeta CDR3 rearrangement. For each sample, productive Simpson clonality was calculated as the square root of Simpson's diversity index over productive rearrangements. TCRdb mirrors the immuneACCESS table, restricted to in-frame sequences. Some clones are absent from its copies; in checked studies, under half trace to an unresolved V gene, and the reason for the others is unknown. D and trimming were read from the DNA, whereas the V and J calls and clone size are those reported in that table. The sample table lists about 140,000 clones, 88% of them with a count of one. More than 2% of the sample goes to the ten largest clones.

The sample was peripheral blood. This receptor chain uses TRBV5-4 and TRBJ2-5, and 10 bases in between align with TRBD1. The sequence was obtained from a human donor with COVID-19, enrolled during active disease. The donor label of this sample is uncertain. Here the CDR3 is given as CASSLGQGARQETQYF. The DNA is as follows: TGTGCCAGCAGCTTGGGACAGGGGGCGCGACAAGAGACCCAGTACTTC.